This TCR beta chain was obtained from a study of cytomegalovirus exposure and HLA in healthy donors. The study's findings and limits: Rarity held for most TCR sequences, but there were some public TCRs that occurred in many donors.

A remark on this clone: Its antigen is unidentified.

The data were produced by immunoSEQ multiplex PCR, yet TCRdb's version contains in-frame clones alone and is incomplete. This sample yields approximately 97,000 clones, of which 85% to 95% are seen a single time; 0.8% to 0.9% belongs to the top ten. The CDR3 extends over 12 amino acids. V was cut by 3 bases and J by 5 bases, with 10 bases left in between. CDR1 and CDR2 (germline): SQVTM, ANQGSEA. Sample: PBMCs. The clonotype comes from a woman under 30 in good health and CMV-seronegative. The genes are TRBV29-1 and TRBJ2-5; D is possibly TRBD1 (6 bases). CDR3 residues: CSVDSGGETQYF. CDR3 nucleotide sequence: TGCAGCGTTGATTCTGGGGGCGAGACCCAGTACTTC.